A single sample is the source of the 4 T cell receptor beta chains below, sequenced in a study of T cell repertoires in cytomegalovirus infection. MiXCR, run by TCRdb on the reads, gives a single entry per CDR3 protein. The table lists about 500,000 distinct CDR3 sequences, 33% of them singletons, with about a sixth in the top ten. Their target antigens are unknown. The specimen comprised cultured PBMCs, sampled from culture after CMV antigen stimulation. These receptors were taken from a human donor in good health (CMV status not recorded). Some clones in this sample may be carry-over from other donors' samples.

This clonotype was found a few times. This chain uses TRBV11-2 with TRBJ2-7; D call uncertain. V lost 1 base, J lost 7 bases, and 11 bases lay in between. Germline values: CDR1 SGHAT, CDR2 FQNNGV. This CDR3 is 13 amino acids long. CDR3 region: CASSLGPSEEQYV. The CDR3 DNA reads TGTGCCAGCAGCTTAGGCCCCTCGGAGGAGCAGTACGTC.

This clonotype has only a few counts. This chain joins TRBV2 and TRBJ2-2; D ambiguous. The germline gives CDR1 SNHLY, CDR2 FYNNEI. V lost 8 bases and J 6 bases, leaving 16 bases between the germline ends. The CDR3 length is 14 residues. The CDR3 protein is CASYRVGVSGELFF. CDR3 coding DNA: TGTGCCAGCTATCGAGTTGGGGTCTCCGGGGAGCTGTTTTTT.

The chain links TRBV4-3 to TRBJ1-3; no clear D. With 4 bases removed from V and 0 bases from J, the gap between germline ends came to 16 bases. Germline V lookup: CDR1 LGHNA, CDR2 YSLEER. This CDR3 spans 17 amino acids. CDR3 bases: TGCGCCAGCAGCCGGATCTTGTCAACCTACTCTGGAAACACCATATATTTT. Its protein is CASSRILSTYSGNTIYF.

This clonotype came up a few times. This chain uses TRBV28 with TRBJ2-3; either TRBD1 or TRBD2 may fit D (5 bases each). Looked up from germline, CDR1 is MDHEN and CDR2 is SYDVKM. Trimming removed 2 bases from V and 5 bases from J, with 17 bases in between. This CDR3 has 16 amino acids. CDR3 residues: CASSLSGDLRGDTQYF. The CDR3 DNA follows: TGTGCCAGCAGTTTAAGTGGAGACTTGAGGGGAGATACGCAGTATTTT.